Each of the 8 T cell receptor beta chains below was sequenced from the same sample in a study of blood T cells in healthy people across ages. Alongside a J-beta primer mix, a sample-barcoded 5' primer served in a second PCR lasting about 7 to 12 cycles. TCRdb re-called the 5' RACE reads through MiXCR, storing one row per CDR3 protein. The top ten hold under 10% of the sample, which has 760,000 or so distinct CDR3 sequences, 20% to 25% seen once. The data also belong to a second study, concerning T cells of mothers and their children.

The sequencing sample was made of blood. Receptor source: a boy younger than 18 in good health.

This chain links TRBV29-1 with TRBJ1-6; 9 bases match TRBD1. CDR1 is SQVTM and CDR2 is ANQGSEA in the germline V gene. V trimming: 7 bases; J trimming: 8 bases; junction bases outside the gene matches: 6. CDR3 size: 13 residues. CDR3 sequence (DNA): TGCAGCGCCTGGACAGGGGAAGATTCACCCCTCCACTTT. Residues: CSAWTGEDSPLHF.

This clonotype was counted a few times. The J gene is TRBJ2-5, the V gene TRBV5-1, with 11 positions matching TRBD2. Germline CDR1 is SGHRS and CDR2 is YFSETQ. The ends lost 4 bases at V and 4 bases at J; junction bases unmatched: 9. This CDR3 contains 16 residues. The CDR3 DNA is TGCGCCAGCAGCGCTATACTAGCGGGGGAAGGAGAGACCCAGTACTTC. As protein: CASSAILAGEGETQYF.

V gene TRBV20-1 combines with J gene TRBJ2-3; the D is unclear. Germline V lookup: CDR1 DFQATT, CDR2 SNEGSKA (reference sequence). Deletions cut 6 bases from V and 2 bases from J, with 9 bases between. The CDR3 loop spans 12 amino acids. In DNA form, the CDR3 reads TGCAGTGCCAGAACAATCACAGATACGCAGTATTTT. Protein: CSARTITDTQYF.

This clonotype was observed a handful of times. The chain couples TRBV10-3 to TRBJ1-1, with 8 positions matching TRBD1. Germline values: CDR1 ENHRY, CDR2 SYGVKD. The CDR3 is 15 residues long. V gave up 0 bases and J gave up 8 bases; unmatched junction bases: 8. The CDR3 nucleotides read TGTGCCATCAGTGAGTCTTATACAGGGGGTACGGAAGCTTTCTTT. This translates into CAISESYTGGTEAFF.

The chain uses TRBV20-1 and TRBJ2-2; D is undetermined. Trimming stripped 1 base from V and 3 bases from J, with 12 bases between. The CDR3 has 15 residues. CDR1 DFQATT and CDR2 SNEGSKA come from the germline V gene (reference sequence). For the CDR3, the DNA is TGCAGTGCTAGAGCGGCCGGAGTGGACACCGGGGAGCTGTTTTTT. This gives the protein CSARAAGVDTGELFF.

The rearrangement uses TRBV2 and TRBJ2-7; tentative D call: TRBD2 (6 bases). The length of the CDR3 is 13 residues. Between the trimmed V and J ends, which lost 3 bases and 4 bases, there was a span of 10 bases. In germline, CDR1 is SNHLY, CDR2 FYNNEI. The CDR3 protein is CASSDWRGYEQYF. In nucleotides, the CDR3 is TGTGCCAGCAGTGATTGGAGGGGATACGAGCAGTACTTC.

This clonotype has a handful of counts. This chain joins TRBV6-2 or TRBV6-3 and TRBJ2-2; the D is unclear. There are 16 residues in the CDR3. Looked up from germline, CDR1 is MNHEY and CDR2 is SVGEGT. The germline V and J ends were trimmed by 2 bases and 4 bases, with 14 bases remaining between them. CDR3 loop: CASSYDRRRGTGELFF. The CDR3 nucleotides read TGTGCCAGCAGTTACGACCGGAGAAGAGGCACCGGGGAGCTGTTTTTT.

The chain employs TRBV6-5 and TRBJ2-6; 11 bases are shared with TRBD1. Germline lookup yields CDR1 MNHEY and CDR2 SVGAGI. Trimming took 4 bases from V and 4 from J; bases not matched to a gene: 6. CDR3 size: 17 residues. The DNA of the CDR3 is TGTGCCAGCAGTTTCGGACAGGGGGCGCTAGGGGCCAACGTCCTGACTTTC. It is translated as CASSFGQGALGANVLTF.